This TCR beta chain was identified in a study of blood T cell repertoires in COVID-19. For the study at large: The United States, Italy and Spain supplied acute and convalescent COVID-19 samples. PBMCs, B-cell-depleted T cells, or T cells provided the cDNA or gDNA that made up the material.

Per the original methods: Amplification of reference gene primers was used by the study to estimate nucleated cell counts. The data were produced by immunoSEQ multiplex PCR, yet TCRdb's version contains in-frame clones alone and is incomplete. That table is the source of V, J and clone size, and D and trimming were worked out from the DNA. The sample holds more than 250,000 clones, approximately 83% seen once. CDR3 length equals 17 residues. Deletions cut 2 bases from V and 0 bases from J, with 18 bases between. Germline V gene data show CDR1 as SGHRS and CDR2 as YFSETQ. The chain combines TRBV5-1 with TRBJ2-7; D not resolved. The sequence derives from a woman aged 25 to 39 who had recovered from COVID-19. Sequencing was done on a sample of peripheral blood. CDR3 region: CASSFHQIFDNSYEQYF. The CDR3 coding sequence is TGCGCCAGCAGCTTCCACCAAATATTTGACAACTCCTACGAGCAGTACTTC.